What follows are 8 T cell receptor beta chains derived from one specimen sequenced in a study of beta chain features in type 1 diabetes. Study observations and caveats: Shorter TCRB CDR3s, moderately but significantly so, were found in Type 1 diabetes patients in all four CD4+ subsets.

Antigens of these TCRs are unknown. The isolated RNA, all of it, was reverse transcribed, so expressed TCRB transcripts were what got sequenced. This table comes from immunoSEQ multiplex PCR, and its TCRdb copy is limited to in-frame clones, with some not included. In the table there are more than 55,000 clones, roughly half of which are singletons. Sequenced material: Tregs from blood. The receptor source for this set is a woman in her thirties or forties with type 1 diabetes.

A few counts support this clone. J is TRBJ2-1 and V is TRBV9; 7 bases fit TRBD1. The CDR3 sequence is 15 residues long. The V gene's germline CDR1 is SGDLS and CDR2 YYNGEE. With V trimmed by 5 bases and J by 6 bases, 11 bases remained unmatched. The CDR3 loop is CASSDSRGRGNEQFF. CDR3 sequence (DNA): TGTGCCAGCAGTGACAGCAGGGGGAGAGGCAATGAGCAGTTCTTC.

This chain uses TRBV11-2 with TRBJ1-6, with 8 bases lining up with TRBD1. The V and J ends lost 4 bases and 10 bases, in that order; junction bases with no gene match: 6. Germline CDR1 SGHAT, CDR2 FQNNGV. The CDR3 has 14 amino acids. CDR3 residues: CASSSGQGPSPLHF. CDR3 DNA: TGTGCCAGCAGCTCCGGACAGGGACCCTCACCCCTCCACTTT.

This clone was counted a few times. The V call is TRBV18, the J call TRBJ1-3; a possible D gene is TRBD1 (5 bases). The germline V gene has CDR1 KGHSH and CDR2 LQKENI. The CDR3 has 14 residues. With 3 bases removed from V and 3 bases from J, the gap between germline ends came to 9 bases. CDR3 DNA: TGTGCCAGCTCACCCGCGGGGCTTGGAAACACCATATATTTT. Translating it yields CASSPAGLGNTIYF.

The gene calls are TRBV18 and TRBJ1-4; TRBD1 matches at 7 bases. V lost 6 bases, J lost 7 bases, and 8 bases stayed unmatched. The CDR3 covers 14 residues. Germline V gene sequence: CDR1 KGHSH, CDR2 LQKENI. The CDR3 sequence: CASSQDRKPEKLFF. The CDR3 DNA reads TGTGCCAGCTCTCAGGACAGGAAACCTGAAAAACTGTTTTTT.

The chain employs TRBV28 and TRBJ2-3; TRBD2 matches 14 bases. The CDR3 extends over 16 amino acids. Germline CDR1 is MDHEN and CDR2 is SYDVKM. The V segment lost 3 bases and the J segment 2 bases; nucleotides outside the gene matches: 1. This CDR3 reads CASSLGLAGDTDTQYF. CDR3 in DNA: TGTGCCAGCAGTTTGGGACTAGCGGGGGACACAGATACGCAGTATTTT.

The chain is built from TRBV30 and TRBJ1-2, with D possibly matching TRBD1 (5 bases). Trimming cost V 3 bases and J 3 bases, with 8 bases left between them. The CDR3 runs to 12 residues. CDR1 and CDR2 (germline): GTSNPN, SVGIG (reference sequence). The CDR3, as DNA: TGTGCCTGGAGGGACATTCACTATGGCTACACCTTC. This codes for CAWRDIHYGYTF.

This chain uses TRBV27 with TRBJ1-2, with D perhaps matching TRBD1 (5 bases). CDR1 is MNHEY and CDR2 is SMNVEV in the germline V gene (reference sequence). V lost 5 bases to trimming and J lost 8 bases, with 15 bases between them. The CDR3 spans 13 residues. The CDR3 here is CASSTSGGWGYTF. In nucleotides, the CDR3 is TGTGCCAGCAGTACCTCGGGGGGATGGGGCTACACCTTC.

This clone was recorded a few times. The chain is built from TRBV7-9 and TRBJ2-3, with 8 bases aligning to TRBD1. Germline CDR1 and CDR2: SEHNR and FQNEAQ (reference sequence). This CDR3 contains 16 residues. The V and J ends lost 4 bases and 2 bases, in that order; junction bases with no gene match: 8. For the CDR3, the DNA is TGTGCCAGCAGCTGGACAGGGTCCCGGAACACAGATACGCAGTATTTT. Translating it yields CASSWTGSRNTDTQYF.